This T cell receptor (beta chain) derives from a study of cytomegalovirus exposure and HLA in healthy donors. The study's findings and limits: An analysis done earlier found most TCR beta V segments productive about 90% or about 30% of the time. Upon later analysis, TCR association rates were observed to vary by HLA locus, being highest for DRB1 and lowest for HLA-C.

Donors counted as nominally healthy when sampled, yet unrecorded immune exposures were likely. This clone was seen only a few times. Its cognate antigen is unknown. This CDR3 is built from 14 residues. CDR1 LNHNV and CDR2 YYDKDF come from the germline V gene (reference sequence). V gave up 5 bases and J gave up 4 bases, with 14 bases separating them. Primers included in the PCR were 60 Vbeta and 13 Jbeta primers. TCRdb's table, derived via immunoSEQ multiplex PCR, lists solely in-frame clones and lacks some. The data show 150,000 to 200,000 clones, around four fifths seen once. The sequence was obtained from a female donor in good health and CMV-seronegative. The sample was PBMCs. J is TRBJ1-2 and V is TRBV15; possible D gene TRBD1, 6 bases. CDR3 coding DNA: TGTGCCACCAGCCTTGACAGGCGAGGCTATGGCTACACCTTC. It yields the protein CATSLDRRGYGYTF.